Following are 21 T cell receptor beta chains from one sample sequenced in a study of shared clonotypes between healthy human individuals. TCRdb's copy holds only in-frame clones and misses some; the assay was immunoSEQ multiplex PCR. The sample carries 950,000 to 1,100,000 clones, about four fifths recorded once. Sequencing was done on a sample of memory CD4+ T cells from PBMCs. As for subset: CD45RA-negative fraction. These receptors all stem from a man aged 18 to 29 in good health. Some clones in this sample may be carry-over from other donors' samples.

V and J are TRBV28 and TRBJ2-5; D remains ambiguous. V was clipped by 4 bases and J by 1 base, with 7 bases between them. The CDR3 is 13 amino acids. Germline CDR1 is MDHEN and CDR2 is SYDVKM. As DNA, the CDR3 is TGTGCCAGCAGTTCCGCTGGCCAAGAGACCCAGTACTTC. It codes for CASSSAGQETQYF.

CDR3 bases: TGTGCCAGCAGTTACTCATTACGGCGGTCCACAGATACGCAGTATTTT. Amino acids: CASSYSLRRSTDTQYF. The chain carries TRBV6-6 and TRBJ2-3, with D hard to call. The V and J ends lost 0 bases and 2 bases respectively, with 12 bases between them. The germline V gene has CDR1 MNHNY and CDR2 SVGAGI (reference sequence). This CDR3 has 16 amino acids.

V usage is TRBV5-4 and J usage is TRBJ1-3; D gene uncertain. The CDR3 is 15 amino acids. Germline V lookup: CDR1 SGHNT, CDR2 YYREEE (reference sequence). With 4 bases removed from V and 0 bases from J, the gap between germline ends came to 11 bases. This CDR3 is CASSRGGNSGNTIYF. The CDR3 DNA sequence: TGTGCCAGCAGCCGAGGAGGAAACTCTGGAAACACCATATATTTT.

The CDR3 coding sequence is TGCGCCAGCAGCGCCCCTCCACAGGGGTCGGGGGTTGAAGCTTTCTTT. It encodes CASSAPPQGSGVEAFF. The rearrangement uses TRBV10-1 and TRBJ1-1; TRBD1 matches at 7 bases. The germline V gene encodes CDR1 WNHNN and CDR2 SYGVQD (reference sequence). CDR3 size: 16 residues. Losses at the gene ends were 6 bases for V and 7 bases for J; bases not matched to a gene: 17.

CDR3 residues: CASSIHHEQYF. The CDR3 coding sequence is TGTGCCAGTAGTATTCATCACGAGCAGTACTTC. This chain links TRBV19 with TRBJ2-7, with no clear D. This CDR3 comprises 11 residues. CDR1 and CDR2 from the germline V gene are LNHDA and SQIVND (reference sequence). V lost 3 bases and J 5 bases, leaving 5 bases between the germline ends.

The chain recombines TRBV5-1 with TRBJ2-1; 11 nucleotides match TRBD1. From germline, CDR1 is SGHRS and CDR2 YFSETQ. This CDR3 comprises 16 residues. V lost 0 bases to trimming and J lost 4 bases; unmatched junction nucleotides: 3. The CDR3 spells CASSLAGTGGYNEQFF. The CDR3 bases are TGCGCCAGCAGCTTGGCCGGGACAGGGGGTTACAATGAGCAGTTCTTC.

The V and J genes are TRBV5-1 and TRBJ2-7; 12 bases map to TRBD2. The CDR3 covers 16 residues. Germline V gene lookup returns CDR1 SGHRS and CDR2 YFSETQ. V shed 2 bases and J 7 bases; nucleotides not matched to a gene: 10. CDR3 loop: CASSLRTSGAGLEQYF. The CDR3 nucleotides are TGCGCCAGCAGCTTAAGGACTAGCGGGGCGGGGTTAGAGCAGTACTTC.

The J gene is TRBJ2-7, the V gene TRBV9; D perhaps matches TRBD2 (5 bases). V lost 4 bases and J 4 bases, leaving 18 bases between the germline ends. Germline values: CDR1 SGDLS, CDR2 YYNGEE. This CDR3 comprises 15 residues. In DNA, the CDR3 is TGTGCCAGCAGCCCCCAAAGTGCGGGTGGTTACGAGCAGTACTTC. As protein: CASSPQSAGGYEQYF.

This clone has at least ten counts. The chain employs TRBV10-3 and TRBJ1-5, with 9 nucleotides matching TRBD1. Looked up from germline, CDR1 is ENHRY and CDR2 is SYGVKD. The CDR3 sequence is 15 residues long. The junction had 4 bases not matched to a gene; V was cut back by 7 bases and J by 0 bases. The CDR3 sequence is CAIKRTGDSNQPQHF. In nucleotides, the CDR3 is TGTGCCATCAAGCGGACAGGGGATAGCAATCAGCCCCAGCATTTT.

The CDR3 DNA reads TGTGCCAGCAGTGCTAGCGGCTACGAGCAGTACTTC. Its translation: CASSASGYEQYF. V usage is TRBV6-1 and J usage is TRBJ2-7; 7 bases fit TRBD2. From germline, CDR1 is MNHNS and CDR2 SASEGT. The CDR3 is 12 amino acids. V shed 4 bases, J shed 3 bases, and the junction held 0 bases outside the gene matches.

This clone was recorded a few times. The V gene is TRBV19, the J gene TRBJ2-1, with 9 bases matching TRBD2. The CDR3 contains 17 residues. V lost 5 bases and J lost 7; bases outside the gene matches: 15. The germline CDR1 and CDR2 sequences are LNHDA and SQIVND (reference sequence). CDR3 protein: CASSPSGRGRAKNEQFF. CDR3 DNA: TGTGCCAGTAGTCCTAGTGGGCGCGGGAGGGCAAAGAATGAGCAGTTCTTC.

This sequence joins TRBV6-6 and TRBJ2-7; 7 nucleotides line up with TRBD2. This CDR3 spans 13 amino acids. In germline, CDR1 is MNHNY, CDR2 SVGAGI (reference sequence). After removal of 2 bases from V and 6 bases from J, the junction contained 4 bases not matched to a gene. DNA of the CDR3: TGTGCCAGCAGTTACGCGGGAGTCGTCGAGCAGTACTTC. Its protein is CASSYAGVVEQYF.

The chain links TRBV14 to TRBJ2-1; maybe TRBD2 (5 bases). This CDR3 is built from 16 residues. Trimming cost V 5 bases and J 2 bases, with 16 bases left between them. CDR1 and CDR2 (germline): SGHDN, FVKESK. The DNA of the CDR3 is TGTGCCAGCAGCTTTGGAGGCAAGGTAACCTACAATGAGCAGTTCTTC. Its translation is CASSFGGKVTYNEQFF.

The J gene is TRBJ2-2, the V gene TRBV15; 11 bases are shared with TRBD2. Trimming removed 2 bases from V and 7 bases from J; junction bases left unmatched: 9. The germline V gene has CDR1 LNHNV and CDR2 YYDKDF (reference sequence). There are 17 residues in the CDR3. The CDR3 region is CATSRLKLAGVSGELFF. In DNA, the CDR3 is TGTGCCACCAGCAGACTAAAACTAGCGGGAGTGAGCGGGGAGCTGTTTTTT.

This clone was recorded only once. The V call is TRBV6-5, the J call TRBJ1-1, with TRBD1 as a possible D gene (5 bases). The germline V gene has CDR1 MNHEY and CDR2 SVGAGI. V lost 6 bases to trimming and J lost 7 bases, with 9 bases between them. The CDR3 runs 11 residues. CDR3 coding DNA: TGTGCCAGCAGAGGGACGTTTGAAGCTTTCTTT. It specifies CASRGTFEAFF.

The chain employs TRBV7-3 and TRBJ2-3, with 7 bases identical to TRBD2. V was clipped by 3 bases and J by 2 bases; unmatched bases: 5. The CDR3 is 15 residues long. Per the germline V gene, CDR1 is SGHTA and CDR2 is FQGTGA. This chain's CDR3 is CASSFSGTVTDTQYF. The CDR3 bases are TGTGCCAGCAGCTTCAGCGGGACCGTCACAGATACGCAGTATTTT.

CDR3 DNA: TGTGCCAGCAGCGTAATAGCGGGAGGTTCTTACGAGCAGTACTTC. It yields the protein CASSVIAGGSYEQYF. The chain combines TRBV7-2 with TRBJ2-7; 10 positions agree with TRBD2. The CDR3 runs to 15 residues. J lost 4 bases, V lost 5 bases, and 8 bases had no gene match. Germline V gene lookup returns CDR1 SGHTA and CDR2 FQGNSA.

Here the CDR3 reads CASSSGGARATGELFF. CDR3 DNA sequence: TGTGCCAGCAGCTCTGGTGGGGCCAGGGCCACCGGGGAGCTGTTTTTT. The chain uses TRBV7-3 and TRBJ2-2, with D perhaps TRBD1 (5 bases). This CDR3 has 16 residues. CDR1 and CDR2 from the germline V gene are SGHTA and FQGTGA. The ends were cut back, 4 bases at V and 4 bases at J, with 16 bases in the middle. Variable domain in full (rest from reference TRBV7-3 and TRBJ2-2): GAGVSQTPSNKVTEKGKYVELRCDPISGHTALYWYRQSLGQGPEFLIYFQGTGAADDSGLPNDRFFAVRPEGSVSTLKIQRTERGDSAVYLCASSSGGARATGELFFGEGSRLTVL.

This chain links TRBV10-3 with TRBJ1-5; tentatively, D is TRBD1 (6 bases). Germline values: CDR1 ENHRY, CDR2 SYGVKD. V was pared by 0 bases and J by 4 bases, with 10 bases between. The CDR3 loop spans 15 amino acids. CDR3: CAISESGGWNQPQHF. DNA of the CDR3: TGTGCCATCAGTGAGTCAGGGGGGTGGAATCAGCCCCAGCATTTT.

The chain recombines TRBV7-3 with TRBJ2-1; D possibly corresponds to TRBD2 (6 bases). Germline V gene data show CDR1 as SGHTA and CDR2 as FQGTGA. The CDR3 extends over 14 amino acids. V lost 5 bases to trimming and J lost 8 bases, with 16 bases between them. In DNA, the CDR3 is TGTGCCAGCAGCGGCGGGACCTCCGGCCATGAGCAGTTCTTC. Its protein is CASSGGTSGHEQFF.

The genes are TRBV2 and TRBJ2-1; 7 bases agree with TRBD2. The CDR3 spans 16 residues. Germline V gives CDR1 SNHLY, CDR2 FYNNEI. The CDR3 sequence is CAKPPSGKNSYNEQFF. CDR3 coding DNA: TGTGCGAAGCCCCCTAGCGGTAAAAACTCCTACAATGAGCAGTTCTTC.